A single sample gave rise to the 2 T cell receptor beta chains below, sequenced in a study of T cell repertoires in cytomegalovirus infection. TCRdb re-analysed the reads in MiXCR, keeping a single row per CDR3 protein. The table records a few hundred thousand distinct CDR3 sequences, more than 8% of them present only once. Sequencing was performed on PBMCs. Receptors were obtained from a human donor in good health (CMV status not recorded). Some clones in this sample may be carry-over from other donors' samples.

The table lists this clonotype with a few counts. In DNA form, the CDR3 reads TGTGCCAGTAGTATACCCCGGACAGAGTTCTACAATGAGCAGTTCTTC. It yields the protein CASSIPRTEFYNEQFF. The chain uses TRBV19 and TRBJ2-1; D is possibly TRBD1 (6 bases). Per the germline V gene, CDR1 is LNHDA and CDR2 is SQIVND (reference sequence). CDR3 length equals 16 residues. V was clipped by 2 bases and J by 3 bases, with 14 bases between them. Looking up the rest from reference TRBV19 and TRBJ2-1 gives the full variable domain: DGGITQSPKYLFRKEGQNVTLSCEQNLNHDAMYWYRQDPGQGLRLIYYSQIVNDFQKGDIAEGYSVSREKKESFPLTVTSAQKNPTAFYLCASSIPRTEFYNEQFFGPGTRLTVL.

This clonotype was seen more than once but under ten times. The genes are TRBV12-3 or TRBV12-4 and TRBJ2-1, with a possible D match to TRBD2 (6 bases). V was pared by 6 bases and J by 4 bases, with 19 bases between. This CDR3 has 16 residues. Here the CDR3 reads CASSVGGGVGYNEQFF. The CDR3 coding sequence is TGTGCCAGCAGCGTTGGAGGAGGGGTTGGATACAATGAGCAGTTCTTC.